In its sample, the clone carrying this TCR beta chain was seen many times. Antigen unknown. Either OKT3 anti-CD3 antibody or CD3/CD28 beads expanded T cells from blood mononuclear cells over roughly 3 days. The data stem from a study of beta chain bispecific antibodies for T cell cancers. On the study more broadly: Sequenced cells survived coculture with leukemia lines plus bispecific antibodies. Overall study results and limits: Most targeted TRBV signal came from the leukemia cell line cells, not normal T cells. An anti-TRBV5-5 antibody cross-reacts with the highly similar TRBV5-6.

The length of the CDR3 is 16 residues. The germline V gene encodes CDR1 MNHEY and CDR2 SVGAGI. Trimming took off 2 bases at V and 8 bases at J, with 16 bases between the two ends. TCRdb itself ran the 5' RACE reads through MiXCR, one entry per CDR3 protein. The table includes 8,000 to 9,000 distinct CDR3 sequences, around 2.3% detected once. The sample in question was T cells from a healthy donor cultured with Jurkat leukemia cells, obtained from a culture containing an anti-CD19 bispecific antibody. J is TRBJ1-6 and V is TRBV6-5, with TRBD1 as a possible D gene (6 bases). This TCR derives from a human donor in good health. Some clones in this sample may be carry-over from other donors' samples. Here the CDR3 reads CASSYTREGGHSPLHF. The CDR3 nucleotides read TGTGCCAGCAGTTACACCCGGGAGGGGGGACATTCACCCCTCCACTTT.